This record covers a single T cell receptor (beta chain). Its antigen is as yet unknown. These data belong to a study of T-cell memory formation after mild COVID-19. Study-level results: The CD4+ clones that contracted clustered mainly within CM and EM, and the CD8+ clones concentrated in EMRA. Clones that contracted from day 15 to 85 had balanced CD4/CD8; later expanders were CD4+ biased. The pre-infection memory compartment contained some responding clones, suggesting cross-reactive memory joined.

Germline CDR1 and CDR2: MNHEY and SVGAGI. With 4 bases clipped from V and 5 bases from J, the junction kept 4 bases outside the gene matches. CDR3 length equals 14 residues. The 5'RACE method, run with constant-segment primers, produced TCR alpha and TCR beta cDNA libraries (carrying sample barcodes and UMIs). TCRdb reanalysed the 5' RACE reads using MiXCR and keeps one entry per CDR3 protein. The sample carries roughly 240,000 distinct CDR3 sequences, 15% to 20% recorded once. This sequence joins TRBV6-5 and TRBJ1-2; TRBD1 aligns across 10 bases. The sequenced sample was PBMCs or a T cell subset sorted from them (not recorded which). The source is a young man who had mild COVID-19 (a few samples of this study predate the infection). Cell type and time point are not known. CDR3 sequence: CASSWGGQGYGYTF. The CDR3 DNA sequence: TGTGCCAGCAGTTGGGGGGGACAGGGGTATGGCTACACCTTC.